The TCR beta chain under discussion was sequenced for a study of blood T cell repertoires in COVID-19. Study at large: Both acute and convalescent COVID-19 samples were obtained from the United States, Italy and Spain. In each case, the material was cDNA or gDNA derived from T cells, B-cell-depleted T cells, or PBMCs.

The V and J ends lost 2 bases and 4 bases respectively, with 14 bases between them. CDR3 length: 15 amino acids. Germline V lookup: CDR1 MNHEY, CDR2 SVGEGT. Original methodology: How many nucleated cells were present was estimated from reference gene primer amplification. Sequenced by immunoSEQ multiplex PCR; TCRdb stores in-frame clones only, minus some. From that table come the V and J calls and clone size; the DNA was used to work out D and trimming. The sample gives some 150,000 clones, 88% of which show up once; about 2.3% is in the top ten. The source material was peripheral blood. The rearrangement joins TRBV6-2 or TRBV6-3 to TRBJ1-2; D not certain. The TCR sequence derives from a human donor in a cohort sampled during active COVID-19. CDR3 nucleotide sequence: TGTGCCAGCAGTTACCAGAGAGGGTCCTCCTATGGCTACACCTTC. The encoded protein is CASSYQRGSSYGYTF.